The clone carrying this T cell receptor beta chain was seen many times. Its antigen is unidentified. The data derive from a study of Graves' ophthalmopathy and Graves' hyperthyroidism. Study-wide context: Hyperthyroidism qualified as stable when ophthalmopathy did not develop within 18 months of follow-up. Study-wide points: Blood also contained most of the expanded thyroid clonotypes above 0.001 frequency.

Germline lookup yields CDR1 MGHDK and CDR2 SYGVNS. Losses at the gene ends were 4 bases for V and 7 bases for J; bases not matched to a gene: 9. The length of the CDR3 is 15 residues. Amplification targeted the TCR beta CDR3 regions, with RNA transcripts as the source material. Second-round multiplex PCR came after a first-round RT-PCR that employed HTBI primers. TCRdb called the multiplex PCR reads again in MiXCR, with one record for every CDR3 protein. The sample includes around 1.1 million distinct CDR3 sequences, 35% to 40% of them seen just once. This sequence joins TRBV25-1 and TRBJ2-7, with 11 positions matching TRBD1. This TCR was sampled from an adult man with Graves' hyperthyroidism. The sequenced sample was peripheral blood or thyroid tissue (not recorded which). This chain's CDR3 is CASSAAGTGGFEQYF. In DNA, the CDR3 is TGTGCCAGCAGTGCTGCCGGGACAGGGGGGTTTGAGCAGTACTTC.